This T cell receptor beta chain was sequenced in a study of technical replicates of blood from several donors listed by TCRdb under 2017. Looking up the germline V gene yields CDR1 SGHRS and CDR2 YFSETQ. The CDR3, cysteine through phenylalanine, is 16 amino acids long. Only the CDR3 part of the read is kept: 48 bases, read in frame from the first base. V is cut back by 3 bases and J by 0 bases, with 7 bases in the junction unmatched. In the case of this clone: Its antigen is unknown. Qualities for individual bases were not recorded, and no much larger clone is one base off.

Library creation used the immunoSEQ multiplex PCR assay. Not all clones reach the TCRdb copy of this immuneACCESS table, which keeps in-frame sequences only. Checked studies attribute under half of the gap to unresolved V genes and leave the rest unexplained. A total of almost 70,000 clones appear in this sample, roughly 88% of them only once. The top ten clonotypes cover 4% to 5% of the sample. The sequence was obtained from a human donor in good health. Some clones in this sample may be carry-over from other donors' samples. This chain joins TRBV5-1 to TRBJ2-3, and 7 junction bases match TRBD1. The specimen sequenced was PBMCs. The CDR3: CASSSDRESSTDTQYF. The bases read TGCGCCAGCAGCTCTGACAGGGAGAGTAGCACAGATACGCAGTATTTT.